This T cell receptor beta chain stems from a study of blood T cell repertoires in COVID-19. Overall study: The samples span acute and convalescent COVID-19 from the United States, Italy and Spain. T cells, B-cell-depleted T cells, or PBMCs supplied cDNA or gDNA.

The V segment lost 7 bases and the J segment 5 bases; nucleotides outside the gene matches: 10. The CDR3 is 14 amino acids. CDR1 is SQVTM, CDR2 ANQGSEA, per germline. Participant age was roughly 18 to 89 years, and participants resided in roughly 25 US areas. How the authors handled the data: Estimates of nucleated cell counts were drawn from the amplification of reference gene primers. Clones were sequenced by immunoSEQ multiplex PCR, and TCRdb holds only the in-frame ones, with some missing. V and J calls and clone size are given by that table; D and trimming were obtained from the DNA. The sample records around 230,000 clones, approximately 88% being singletons.

This chain connects TRBV29-1 to TRBJ2-3; 9 bases match TRBD1. The receptor was derived from a woman aged 40-49 years with acute COVID-19. The specimen sequenced was PBMCs or T cells enriched from blood (not recorded which). The CDR3 nucleotides are TGCAGCGCGGGGGAGGGACAGGGACAAGATACGCAGTATTTT. It is translated as CSAGEGQGQDTQYF.